This T cell receptor beta chain derives from a study of Ad26.COV2.S vaccination and SARS-CoV-2 variants. Study-wide context: The authors gave Ad26.COV2.S intramuscularly, either once or twice 56 days apart. Study results and limitations: Substantial breadth was reportedly displayed by spike-specific CD8+ and CD4+ T cell responses after vaccination. Recipients of either vaccine or placebo displayed similar breadth of non-spike TCRs.

The germline gives CDR1 KGHSH, CDR2 LQKENI. The CDR3 totals 15 residues. V was trimmed by 5 bases and J by 5 bases, leaving 17 bases between them. The treatment is: roughly 18 received Ad26.COV2.S at low or high dose, single or two shots; several received placebo; per-sample allocation not given. Each sample was drawn 63 days after the first injection (of vaccine or placebo). As its vector, the vaccine had Ad26, which expressed Wuhan-strain SARS-CoV-2 spike. On this clone: What it binds is unknown.

Produced via immunoSEQ multiplex PCR; TCRdb's table is partial and in-frame only. This table has hundreds of thousands of clones, roughly nine tenths appearing once. The specimen comprised peripheral blood, sampled in a trial of Ad26.COV2.S vaccine versus placebo. The clonotype originates from a person between 18 and 60 years old who received the Ad26.COV2.S COVID-19 vaccine or a placebo. The chain carries TRBV18 and TRBJ2-3; D could derive from TRBD1 or TRBD2 (5 bases each). The CDR3 nucleotides read TGTGCCAGCTCAGGAAGCGGCCCTACAGGAGATACGCAGTATTTT. This encodes CASSGSGPTGDTQYF.